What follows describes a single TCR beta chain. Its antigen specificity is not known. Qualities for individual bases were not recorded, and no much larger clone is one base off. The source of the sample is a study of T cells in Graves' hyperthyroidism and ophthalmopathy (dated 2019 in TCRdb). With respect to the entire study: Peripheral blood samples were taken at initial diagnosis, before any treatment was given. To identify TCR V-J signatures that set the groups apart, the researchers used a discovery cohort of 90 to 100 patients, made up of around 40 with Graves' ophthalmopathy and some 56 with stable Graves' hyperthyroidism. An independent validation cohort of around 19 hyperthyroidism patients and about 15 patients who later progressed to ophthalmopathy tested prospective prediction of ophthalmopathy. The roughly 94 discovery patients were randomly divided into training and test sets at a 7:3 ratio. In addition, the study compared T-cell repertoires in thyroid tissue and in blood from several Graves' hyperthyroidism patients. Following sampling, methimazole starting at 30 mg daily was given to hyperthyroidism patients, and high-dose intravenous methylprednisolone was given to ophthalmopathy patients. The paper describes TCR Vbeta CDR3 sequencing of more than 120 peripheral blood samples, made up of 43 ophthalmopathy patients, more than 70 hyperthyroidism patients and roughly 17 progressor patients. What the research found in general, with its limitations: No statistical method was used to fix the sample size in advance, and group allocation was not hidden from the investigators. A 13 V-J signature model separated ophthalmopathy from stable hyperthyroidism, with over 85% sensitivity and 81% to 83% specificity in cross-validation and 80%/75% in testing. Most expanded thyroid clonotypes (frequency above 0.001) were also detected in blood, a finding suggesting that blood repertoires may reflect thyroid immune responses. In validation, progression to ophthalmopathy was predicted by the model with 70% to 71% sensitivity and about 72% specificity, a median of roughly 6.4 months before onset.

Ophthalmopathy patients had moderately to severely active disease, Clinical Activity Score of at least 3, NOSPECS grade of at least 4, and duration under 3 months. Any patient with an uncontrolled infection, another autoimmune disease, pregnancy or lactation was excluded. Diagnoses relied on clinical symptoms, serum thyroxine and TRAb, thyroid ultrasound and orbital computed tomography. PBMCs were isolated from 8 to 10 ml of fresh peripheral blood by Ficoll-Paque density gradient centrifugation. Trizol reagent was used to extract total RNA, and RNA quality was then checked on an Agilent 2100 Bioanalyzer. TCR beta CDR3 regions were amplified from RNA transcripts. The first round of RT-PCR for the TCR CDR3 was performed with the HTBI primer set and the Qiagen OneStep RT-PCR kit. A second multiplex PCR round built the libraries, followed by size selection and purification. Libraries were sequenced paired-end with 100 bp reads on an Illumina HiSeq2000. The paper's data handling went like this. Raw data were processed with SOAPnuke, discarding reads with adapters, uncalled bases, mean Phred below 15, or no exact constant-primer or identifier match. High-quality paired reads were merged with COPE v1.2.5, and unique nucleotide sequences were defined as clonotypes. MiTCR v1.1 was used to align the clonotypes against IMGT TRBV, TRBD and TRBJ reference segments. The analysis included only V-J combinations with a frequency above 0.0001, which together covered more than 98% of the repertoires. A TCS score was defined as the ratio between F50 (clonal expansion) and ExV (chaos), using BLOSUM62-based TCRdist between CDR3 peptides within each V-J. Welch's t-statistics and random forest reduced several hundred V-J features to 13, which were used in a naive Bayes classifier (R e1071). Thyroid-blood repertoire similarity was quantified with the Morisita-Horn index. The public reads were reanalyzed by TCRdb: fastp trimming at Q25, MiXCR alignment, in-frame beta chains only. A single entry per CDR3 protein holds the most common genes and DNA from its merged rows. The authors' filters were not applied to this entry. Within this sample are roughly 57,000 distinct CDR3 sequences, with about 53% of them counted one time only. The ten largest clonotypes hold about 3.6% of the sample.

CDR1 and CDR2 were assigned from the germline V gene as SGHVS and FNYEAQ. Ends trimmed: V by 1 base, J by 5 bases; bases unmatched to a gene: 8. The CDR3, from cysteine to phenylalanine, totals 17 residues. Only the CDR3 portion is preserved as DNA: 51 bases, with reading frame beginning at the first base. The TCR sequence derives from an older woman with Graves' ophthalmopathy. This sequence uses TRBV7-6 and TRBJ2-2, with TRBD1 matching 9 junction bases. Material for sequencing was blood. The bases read TGTGCCAGCAGCTTAGATCGGACAGGGGTCGTAACCGGGGAGCTGTTTTTT. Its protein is CASSLDRTGVVTGELFF.